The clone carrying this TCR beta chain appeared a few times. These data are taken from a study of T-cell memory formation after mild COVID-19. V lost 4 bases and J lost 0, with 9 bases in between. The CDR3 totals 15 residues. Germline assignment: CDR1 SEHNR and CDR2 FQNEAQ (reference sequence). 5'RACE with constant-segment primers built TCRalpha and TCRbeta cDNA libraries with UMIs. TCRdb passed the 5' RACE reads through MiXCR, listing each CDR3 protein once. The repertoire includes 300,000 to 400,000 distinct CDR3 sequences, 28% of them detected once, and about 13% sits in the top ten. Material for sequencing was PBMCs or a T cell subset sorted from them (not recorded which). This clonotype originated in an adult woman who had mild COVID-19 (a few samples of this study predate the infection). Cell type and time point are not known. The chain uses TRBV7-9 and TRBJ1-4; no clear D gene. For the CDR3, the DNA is TGTGCCAGCAGCTCCCCGGGCACAACTAATGAAAAACTGTTTTTT. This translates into CASSSPGTTNEKLFF.